The clone carrying this T cell receptor (beta chain) has more than one count but fewer than ten. This sample was included in a study of blood T cell repertoires in COVID-19. At the level of the study: Nucleic acid was either cDNA or gDNA, and it came from T cells, B-cell-depleted T cells, or PBMCs.

The protocol was immunoSEQ multiplex PCR, while the TCRdb copy is restricted to in-frame clones and leaves out a portion. The data show over 120,000 clones, approximately 80% seen once. Sequenced: peripheral blood. This receptor was identified in a woman aged 60-75 years with acute or convalescent COVID-19.

This chain's CDR3 is CASSPRSGELFF. As DNA, the CDR3 is TGCGCCAGCAGCCCCCGGTCCGGGGAGCTGTTTTTT. The V gene is TRBV4-1, the J gene TRBJ2-2; D is ambiguous. V lost 4 bases to trimming and J lost 6 bases, with 6 bases between them. The CDR3 length is 12 residues. The V gene's germline CDR1 is MGHRA and CDR2 YSYEKL.